This entry concerns a single T cell receptor beta chain. What it recognizes is unknown. These data belong to a study of OX40 agonist ivuxolimab in advanced cancers. Overall study results and limits: The investigators did not determine what antigen specificity the expanded peripheral T cells had. CD8+ T cells showed, on average, more clonal expansion than CD4+ cells. The CD4+ and CD8+ T cells in the blood had expanded clonally by week 6 at 0.1 to 3.0 mg/kg.

Trimming pared 4 bases from V and 0 bases from J, leaving 11 bases between. CDR1 is MDHEN and CDR2 is SYDVKM in the germline V gene. This CDR3 is built from 15 residues. Clones were read by immunoSEQ multiplex PCR, and TCRdb kept only the in-frame ones, dropping some. Of about 84,000 clones listed, roughly 94% are singletons. The sampling schedule covered blood at baseline, cycle 4 day 1, and cycle 7 day 1. This specimen consisted of CD4+ or CD8+ T cells sorted from blood, obtained in a trial of the OX40 agonist ivuxolimab. The chain employs TRBV28 and TRBJ2-3, with D tentatively TRBD1 (5 bases). The receptor's source is an adult with an advanced solid tumor such as melanoma, head and neck, liver or kidney cancer. The CDR3 spells CASSSDSISTDTQYF. The CDR3 DNA reads TGTGCCAGCAGTTCAGACAGCATTAGCACAGATACGCAGTATTTT.